This T cell receptor (beta chain) was sequenced during a study of cytomegalovirus exposure and HLA in healthy donors. On the study more broadly: Approximately 190 million T cells yielded 117 million unique TCR beta sequences in earlier analysis.

The study ran its PCR with 60 Vbeta and 13 Jbeta primers. The table came from immunoSEQ multiplex PCR; TCRdb's copy has only in-frame clones and leaves some out. There are 160,000 or so clones in the sample; approximately 70% occur only once, and about 4.3% lies in the top ten. The CDR3 has 14 residues. CDR1 and CDR2 (germline): MDHEN, SYDVKM. V lost 5 bases to trimming and J lost 3 bases, with 13 bases between them. The chain joins TRBV28 to TRBJ1-2, with a tentative D call TRBD1 (5 bases). Sequencing was done on a sample of PBMCs. This receptor was obtained from a man aged 18 to 29 in good health and CMV-seropositive. The CDR3 spells CASSPATEDYGYTF. The CDR3 DNA reads TGTGCCAGCAGTCCCGCGACAGAAGACTATGGCTACACCTTC.